This TCR beta chain was sequenced for a study of intratumoral heterogeneity in liver cancer. The CDR3 is 17 amino acids. V was trimmed by 5 bases and J by 1 base, leaving 17 bases between them. CDR1 and CDR2 (germline): PRHDT, FYEKMQ (reference sequence). The data were produced by immunoSEQ multiplex PCR, yet TCRdb's version contains in-frame clones alone and is incomplete. The table shows roughly 6,200 clones, with about two thirds occurring only once. This clone has more than one count but fewer than ten. Tumour samples came from separate, distinct regions of the hepatocellular carcinoma nodule. Sampled areas showed no macroscopic evidence of necrosis or hemorrhage.

The input for sequencing was tumor tissue, taken before any cancer treatment. The source is a woman in her seventies with hepatocellular carcinoma. The chain joins TRBV13 to TRBJ2-2, with a possible D match to TRBD2 (6 bases). This CDR3 reads CASSPPGSGRNTGELFF. The CDR3 DNA reads TGTGCCAGCAGCCCCCCCGGTAGCGGTCGGAACACCGGGGAGCTGTTTTTT.